Presented here are 11 T cell receptor beta chains from one specimen sequenced in a study of T cell changes during pregnancy in multiple sclerosis (dated by TCRdb to between 2018 and 2021). The library relied on the immunoSEQ multiplex PCR assay. The source is immuneACCESS, and TCRdb retained only in-frame sequences with V and J called. Part of the clones is not carried over; for the studies checked, unresolved V genes explain less than half of this, and the remainder is unexplained. The sample records roughly 70,000 clones, 85% to 95% of which are singletons. The biggest ten clones account for approximately 2.2% of the sample. The sequencing here drew on peripheral blood, taken before pregnancy. These TCRs come from a female donor with multiple sclerosis, enrolled in a pregnancy study.

The chain has TRBV11-3 and TRBJ2-2, with a tentative D call TRBD2 (5 bases). The CDR3 sequence is 13 residues long. Germline CDR1 reads SGHNT; CDR2 reads YENEEA. Trimming pared 6 bases from V and 9 bases from J, leaving 14 bases between. CDR3 nucleotides: TGTGCCAGCAGTTCTAACCGGGGAAGGGAGCTGTTTTTT. Amino acids: CASSSNRGRELFF.

The rearrangement joins TRBV9 to TRBJ2-5; 14 nucleotides match TRBD2. V lost 4 bases to trimming and J lost 5 bases; unmatched junction nucleotides: 7. Per germline, CDR1 SGDLS and CDR2 YYNGEE. The length of the CDR3 is 16 residues. CDR3 nucleotides: TGTGCCAGCAGCTTAGGGACTAGCGGGAGTAGGGAGACCCAGTACTTC. This codes for CASSLGTSGSRETQYF.

V is TRBV28 and J is TRBJ1-2; D is undetermined. Trimming cost V 2 bases and J 4 bases, with 8 bases left between them. The CDR3 is 13 residues long. From germline, CDR1 is MDHEN and CDR2 SYDVKM. CDR3 residues: CASSLGRSYGYTF. The CDR3 region has the DNA TGTGCCAGCAGTTTAGGGAGGAGCTATGGCTACACCTTC.

The chain links TRBV21-1 to TRBJ2-5; TRBD2, the table's D call, was not compared with the DNA. TRBV21-1 is a recognized pseudogene. This CDR3 contains 16 residues. The CDR3, as DNA: TGTGCCAGCAGCAAATTCTCGTTCGGGGTCCAAGAGACCCAGTACTTC. This codes for CASSKFSFGVQETQYF.

This clone showed up just once. The chain links TRBV5-1 to TRBJ2-5; TRBD2 is a possible D gene (6 bases). The CDR3 length is 16 residues. V shed 4 bases and J shed 3 bases, with 19 bases lying between them. CDR1 and CDR2 from the germline V gene are SGHRS and YFSETQ. CDR3 DNA sequence: TGCGCCAGCAGCCAGCAAGCCGGGACTCTGAAAGAGACCCAGTACTTC. Its translation: CASSQQAGTLKETQYF.

The V call is TRBV18, the J call TRBJ2-4; 14 nucleotides align to TRBD2. CDR1 and CDR2 (germline): KGHSH, LQKENI. CDR3 length equals 19 residues. The junction had 6 bases not matched to a gene; V was cut back by 2 bases and J by 0 bases. DNA for the CDR3: TGTGCCAGCTCACCAGAGGGACTAGCGGGAGCATTAGCCAAAAACATTCAGTACTTC. It translates to CASSPEGLAGALAKNIQYF.

The sample holds one count of this clone. The chain has TRBV6-1 and TRBJ1-2, with TRBD1 as a possible D gene (6 bases). V was clipped by 4 bases and J by 2 bases, with 14 bases between them. Germline CDR1 MNHNS, CDR2 SASEGT. The CDR3 length is 15 residues. In DNA, the CDR3 is TGTGCCAGCAGTGTCAGGGGAGCAATAAACTATGGCTACACCTTC. This codes for CASSVRGAINYGYTF.

This chain uses TRBV5-3 with TRBJ2-5; D unresolved. TRBV5-3 is an open reading frame whose function is uncertain. Trimming took off 2 bases at V and 1 base at J, with 3 bases between the two ends. The CDR3 is 12 residues long. DNA of the CDR3: TGTGCCAGAAGCTTCTTCCAAGAGACCCAGTACTTC. Translation: CARSFFQETQYF.

The V call is TRBV6-6, the J call TRBJ2-3; 8 bases align to TRBD2. Germline loops: CDR1 MNHNY, CDR2 SVGAGI (reference sequence). Losses at the gene ends were 5 bases for V and 1 base for J; bases not matched to a gene: 8. The CDR3 is made up of 16 amino acids. CDR3: CASSLTPGGGTDTQYF. For the CDR3, the DNA is TGTGCCAGCAGTCTCACCCCGGGAGGGGGCACAGATACGCAGTATTTT.

This clone has only one observation. The chain joins TRBV4-2 to TRBJ1-2; a possible D gene is TRBD1 (5 bases). The CDR3 loop spans 14 amino acids. The germline CDR1 and CDR2 sequences are LGHNA and YNFKEQ. The germline V and J ends were trimmed by 1 base and 4 bases, with 10 bases remaining between them. CDR3: CASSQVVGVYGYTF. CDR3 DNA: TGTGCCAGCAGCCAAGTCGTAGGGGTCTATGGCTACACCTTC.

This rearrangement joins TRBV7-9 to TRBJ2-7, with unresolved D. Trimming shortened V by 4 bases and J by 3 bases, and 4 bases separated the two germline ends. Germline CDR1 is SEHNR and CDR2 is FQNEAQ (reference sequence). The CDR3 length is 11 residues. The CDR3 loop is CASSSYYEQYF. The CDR3 nucleotides are TGTGCCAGCAGCTCCTACTACGAGCAGTACTTC.